This TCR beta chain is drawn from a study of patients and donors after allogeneic stem cell transplantation. TCRdb redid the calling of the RT-PCR reads with MiXCR, one entry per CDR3 protein. This sample has about 4,200 distinct CDR3 sequences; approximately 16% occur once, and the top ten carry about 74%. J lost 1 base, V lost 5 bases, and 4 bases had no gene match. The CDR3 loop spans 14 amino acids. CDR1 MNHEY and CDR2 SVGAGI come from the germline V gene. The origin of this receptor is a human donor who was either an allogeneic HSCT recipient or a stem cell or donor lymphocyte infusion donor (not recorded which). It is not recorded whose cells these are; they may come from a transplant donor. The V call is TRBV6-5, the J call TRBJ2-7, with TRBD1 identical over 8 bases. Sequenced sample: blood, either unsorted or a sorted T cell fraction (not recorded which). In DNA, the CDR3 is TGTGCCAGCAGTAATTACAGGGGGTCCTACGAGCAGTACTTC. Translating gives CASSNYRGSYEQYF.